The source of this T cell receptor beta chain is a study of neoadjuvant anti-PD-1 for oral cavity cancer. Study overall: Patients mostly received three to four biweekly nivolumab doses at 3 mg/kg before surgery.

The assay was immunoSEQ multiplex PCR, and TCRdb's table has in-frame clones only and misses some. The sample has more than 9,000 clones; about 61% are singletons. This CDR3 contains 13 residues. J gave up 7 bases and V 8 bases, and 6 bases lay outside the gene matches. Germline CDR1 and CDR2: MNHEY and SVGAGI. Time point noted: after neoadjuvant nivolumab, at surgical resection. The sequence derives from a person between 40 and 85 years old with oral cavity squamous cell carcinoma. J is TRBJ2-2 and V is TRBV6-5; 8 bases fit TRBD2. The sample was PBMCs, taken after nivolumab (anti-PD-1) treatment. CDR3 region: CASERAGDGELFF. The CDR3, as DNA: TGTGCCAGCGAACGAGCGGGGGACGGGGAGCTGTTTTTT.